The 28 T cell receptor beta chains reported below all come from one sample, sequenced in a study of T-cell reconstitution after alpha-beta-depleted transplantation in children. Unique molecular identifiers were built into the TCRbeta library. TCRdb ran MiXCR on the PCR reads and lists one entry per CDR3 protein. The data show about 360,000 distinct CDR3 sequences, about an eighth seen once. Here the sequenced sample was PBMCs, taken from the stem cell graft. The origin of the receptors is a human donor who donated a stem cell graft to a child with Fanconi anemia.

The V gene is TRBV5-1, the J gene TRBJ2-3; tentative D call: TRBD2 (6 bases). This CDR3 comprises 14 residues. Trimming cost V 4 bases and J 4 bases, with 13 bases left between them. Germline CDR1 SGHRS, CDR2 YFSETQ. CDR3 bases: TGCGCCAGCAGCGACGGGGGATCTTCAGATACGCAGTATTTT. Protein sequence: CASSDGGSSDTQYF.

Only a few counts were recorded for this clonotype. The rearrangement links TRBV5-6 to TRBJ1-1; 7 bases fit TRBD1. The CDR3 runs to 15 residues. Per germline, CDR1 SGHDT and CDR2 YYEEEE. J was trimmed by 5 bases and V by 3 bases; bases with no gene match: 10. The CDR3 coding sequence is TGTGCCAGCAGCTCTTTACGACAGGGAAGTACTGAAGCTTTCTTT. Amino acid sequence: CASSSLRQGSTEAFF.

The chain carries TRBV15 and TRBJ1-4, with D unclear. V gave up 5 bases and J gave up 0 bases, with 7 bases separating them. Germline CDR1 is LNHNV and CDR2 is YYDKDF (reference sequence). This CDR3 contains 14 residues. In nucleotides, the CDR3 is TGTGCCACCAGCCGCATGACAACTAATGAAAAACTGTTTTTT. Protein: CATSRMTTNEKLFF.

The CDR3 protein is CASSWGTAQEQYF. The CDR3 nucleotides read TGCGCCAGCAGCTGGGGGACAGCGCAAGAGCAGTACTTC. The chain links TRBV5-1 to TRBJ2-7; 7 positions match TRBD1. There are 13 residues in the CDR3. J lost 7 bases, V lost 3 bases, and 7 bases had no gene match. Germline-derived CDR1 and CDR2 are SGHRS and YFSETQ.

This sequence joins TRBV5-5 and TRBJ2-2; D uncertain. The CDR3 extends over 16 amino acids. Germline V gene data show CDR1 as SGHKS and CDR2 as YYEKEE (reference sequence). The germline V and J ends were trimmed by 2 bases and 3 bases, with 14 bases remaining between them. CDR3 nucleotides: TGTGCCAGCAGCTTTGTGATACGTATAGACACCGGGGAGCTGTTTTTT. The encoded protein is CASSFVIRIDTGELFF. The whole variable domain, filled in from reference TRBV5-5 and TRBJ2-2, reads DAGVTQSPTHLIKTRGQQVTLRCSPISGHKSVSWYQQVLGQGPQFIFQYYEKEERGRGNFPDRFSARQFPNYSSELNVNALLLGDSALYLCASSFVIRIDTGELFFGEGSRLTVL.

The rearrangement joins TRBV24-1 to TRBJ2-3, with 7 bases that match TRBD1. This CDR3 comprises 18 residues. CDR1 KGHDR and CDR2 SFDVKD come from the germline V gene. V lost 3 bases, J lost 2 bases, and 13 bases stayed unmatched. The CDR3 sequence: CATSDPTKQGLITDTQYF. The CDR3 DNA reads TGTGCCACCAGTGATCCAACGAAACAGGGGCTGATCACAGATACGCAGTATTTT.

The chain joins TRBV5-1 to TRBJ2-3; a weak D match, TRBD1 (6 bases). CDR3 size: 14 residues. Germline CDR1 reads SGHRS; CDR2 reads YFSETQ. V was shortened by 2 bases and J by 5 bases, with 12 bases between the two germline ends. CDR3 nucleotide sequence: TGCGCCAGCAGCTTAGGACAGATTGGAGATACGCAGTATTTT. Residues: CASSLGQIGDTQYF. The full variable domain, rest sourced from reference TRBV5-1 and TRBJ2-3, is KAGVTQTPRYLIKTRGQQVTLSCSPISGHRSVSWYQQTPGQGLQFLFEYFSETQRNKGNFPGRFSGRQFSNSRSEMNVSTLELGDSALYLCASSLGQIGDTQYFGPGTRLTVL.

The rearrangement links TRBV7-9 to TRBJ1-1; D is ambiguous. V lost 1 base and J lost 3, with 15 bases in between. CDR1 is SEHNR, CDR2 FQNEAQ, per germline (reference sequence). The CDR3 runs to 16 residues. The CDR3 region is CASSLVGRVGDTEAFF. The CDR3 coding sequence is TGTGCCAGCAGCTTAGTCGGACGGGTTGGGGACACTGAAGCTTTCTTT.

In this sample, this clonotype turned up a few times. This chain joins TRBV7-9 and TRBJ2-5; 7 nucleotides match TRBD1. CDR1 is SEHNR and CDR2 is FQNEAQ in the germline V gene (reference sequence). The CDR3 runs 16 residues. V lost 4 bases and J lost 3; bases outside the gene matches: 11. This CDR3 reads CASSYLSQGVEETQYF. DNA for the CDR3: TGTGCCAGCAGCTACCTCTCGCAGGGGGTTGAAGAGACCCAGTACTTC.

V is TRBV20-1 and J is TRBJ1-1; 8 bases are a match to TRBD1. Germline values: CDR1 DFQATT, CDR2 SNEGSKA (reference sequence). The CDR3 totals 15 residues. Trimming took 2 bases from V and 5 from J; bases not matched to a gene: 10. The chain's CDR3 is CSARRPGQGWTEAFF. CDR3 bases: TGCAGTGCTAGAAGACCTGGACAGGGTTGGACTGAAGCTTTCTTT.

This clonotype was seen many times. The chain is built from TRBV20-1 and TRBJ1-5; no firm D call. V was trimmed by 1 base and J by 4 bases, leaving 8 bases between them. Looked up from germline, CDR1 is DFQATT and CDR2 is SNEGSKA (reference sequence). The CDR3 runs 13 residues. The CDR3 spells CSARGPENQPQHF. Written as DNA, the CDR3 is TGCAGTGCTAGAGGTCCGGAGAATCAGCCCCAGCATTTT.

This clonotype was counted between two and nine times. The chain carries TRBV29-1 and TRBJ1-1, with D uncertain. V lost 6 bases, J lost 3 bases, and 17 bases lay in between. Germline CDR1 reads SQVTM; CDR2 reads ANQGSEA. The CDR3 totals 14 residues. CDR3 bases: TGCAGCGTGCACCGAGGAGGGTCCGACACTGAAGCTTTCTTT. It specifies CSVHRGGSDTEAFF.

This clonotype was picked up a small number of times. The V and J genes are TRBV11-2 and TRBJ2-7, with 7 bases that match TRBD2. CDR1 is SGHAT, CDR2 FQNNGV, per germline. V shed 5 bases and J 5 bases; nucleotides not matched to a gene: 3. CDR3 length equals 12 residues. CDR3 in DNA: TGTGCCAGCAGCACCGGGACTAACGAGCAGTACTTC. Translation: CASSTGTNEQYF.

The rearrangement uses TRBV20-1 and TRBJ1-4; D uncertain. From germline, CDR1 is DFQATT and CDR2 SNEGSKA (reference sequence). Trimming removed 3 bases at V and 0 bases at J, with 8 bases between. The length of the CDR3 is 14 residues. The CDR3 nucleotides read TGCAGTGCTAGTGAGGCTGCAACTAATGAAAAACTGTTTTTT. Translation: CSASEAATNEKLFF.

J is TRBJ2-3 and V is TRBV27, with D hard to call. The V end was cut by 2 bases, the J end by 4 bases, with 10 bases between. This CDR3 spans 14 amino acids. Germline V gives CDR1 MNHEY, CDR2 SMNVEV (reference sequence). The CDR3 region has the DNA TGTGCCAGCAGTTTAACGGTCCCCCCAGATACGCAGTATTTT. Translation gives CASSLTVPPDTQYF.

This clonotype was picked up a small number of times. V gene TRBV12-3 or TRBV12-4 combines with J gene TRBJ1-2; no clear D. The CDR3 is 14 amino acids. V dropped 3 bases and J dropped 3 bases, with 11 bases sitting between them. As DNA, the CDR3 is TGTGCCAGCAGTTTTTCGCAGGCCTACTATGGCTACACCTTC. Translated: CASSFSQAYYGYTF.

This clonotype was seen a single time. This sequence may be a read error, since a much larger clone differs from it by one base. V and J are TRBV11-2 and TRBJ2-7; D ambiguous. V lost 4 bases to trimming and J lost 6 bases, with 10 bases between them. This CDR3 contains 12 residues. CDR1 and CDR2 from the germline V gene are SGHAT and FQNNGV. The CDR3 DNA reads TGTGCCAGCAGCTCCGAGCTCAGCGAGCAGTACGTC. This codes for CASSSELSEQYV.

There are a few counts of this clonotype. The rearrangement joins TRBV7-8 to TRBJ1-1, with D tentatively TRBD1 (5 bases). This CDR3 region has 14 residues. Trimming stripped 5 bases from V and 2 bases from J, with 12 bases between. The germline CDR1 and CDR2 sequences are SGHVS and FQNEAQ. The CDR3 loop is CASSRGGVNTEAFF. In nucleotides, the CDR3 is TGTGCCAGCAGCCGGGGAGGGGTCAACACTGAAGCTTTCTTT.

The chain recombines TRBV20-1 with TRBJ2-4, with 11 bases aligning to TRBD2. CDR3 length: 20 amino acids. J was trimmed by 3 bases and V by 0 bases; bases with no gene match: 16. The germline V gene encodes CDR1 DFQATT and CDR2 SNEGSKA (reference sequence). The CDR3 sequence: CSARDIGLAGGFYDKNIQYF. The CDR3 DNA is TGCAGTGCTAGAGATATAGGCCTAGCGGGAGGTTTCTATGACAAAAACATTCAGTACTTC.

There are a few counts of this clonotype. The CDR3 loop is CASLPRVETEAFF. The CDR3 bases are TGTGCCAGCCTACCCAGGGTGGAGACTGAAGCTTTCTTT. The rearrangement joins TRBV7-2 to TRBJ1-1, with D perhaps TRBD1 (5 bases). Per the germline V gene, CDR1 is SGHTA and CDR2 is FQGNSA. Trimming took 8 bases from V and 5 from J, leaving 15 bases between them. The CDR3 extends over 13 amino acids. Complete variable domain (other parts from reference TRBV7-2 and TRBJ1-1): GAGVSQSPSNKVTEKGKDVELRCDPISGHTALYWYRQSLGQGLEFLIYFQGNSAPDKSGLPSDRFSAERTGGSVSTLTIQRTQQEDSAVYLCASLPRVETEAFFGQGTRLTVV.

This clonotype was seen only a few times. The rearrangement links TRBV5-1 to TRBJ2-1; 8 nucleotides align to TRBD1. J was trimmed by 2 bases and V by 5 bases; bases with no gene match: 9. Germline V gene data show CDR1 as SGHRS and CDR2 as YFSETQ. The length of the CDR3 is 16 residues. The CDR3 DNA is TGCGCCAGCAGACAACAGACAGGGGCGGCCTACAATGAGCAGTTCTTC. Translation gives CASRQQTGAAYNEQFF.

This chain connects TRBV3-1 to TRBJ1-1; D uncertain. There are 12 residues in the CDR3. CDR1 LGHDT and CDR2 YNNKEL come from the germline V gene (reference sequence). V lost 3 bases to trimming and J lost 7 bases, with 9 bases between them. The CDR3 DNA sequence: TGTGCCAGCAGCCATTTGGAGGGTGAAGCTTTCTTT. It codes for CASSHLEGEAFF. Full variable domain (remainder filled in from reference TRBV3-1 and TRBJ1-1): DTAVSQTPKYLVTQMGNDKSIKCEQNLGHDTMYWYKQDSKKFLKIMFSYNNKELIINETVPNRFSPKSPDKAHLNLHINSLELGDSAVYFCASSHLEGEAFFGQGTRLTVV.

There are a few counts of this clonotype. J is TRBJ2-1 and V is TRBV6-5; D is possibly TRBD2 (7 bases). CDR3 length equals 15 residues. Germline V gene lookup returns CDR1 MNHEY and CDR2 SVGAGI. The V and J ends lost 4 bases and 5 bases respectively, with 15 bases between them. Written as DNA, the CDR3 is TGTGCCAGCAGTTGGGAGGGGGTCGGGGACAATGAGCAGTTCTTC. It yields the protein CASSWEGVGDNEQFF.

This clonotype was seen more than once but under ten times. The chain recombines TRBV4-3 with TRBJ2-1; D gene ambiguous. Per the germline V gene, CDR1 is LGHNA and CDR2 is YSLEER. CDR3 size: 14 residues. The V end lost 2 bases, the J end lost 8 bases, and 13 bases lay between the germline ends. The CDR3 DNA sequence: TGCGCCAGCAGCCAATCGCTGAACCGGGATGAGCAGTTCTTC. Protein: CASSQSLNRDEQFF.

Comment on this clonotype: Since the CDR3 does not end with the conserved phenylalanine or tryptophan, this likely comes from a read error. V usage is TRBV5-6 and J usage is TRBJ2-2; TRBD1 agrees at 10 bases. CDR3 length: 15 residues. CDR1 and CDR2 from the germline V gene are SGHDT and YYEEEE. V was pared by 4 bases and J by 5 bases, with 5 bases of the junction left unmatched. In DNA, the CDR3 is TGTGCCAGCAGCCCTTGGGACAGGGGTACCGGGGAGCTGTTTTTA. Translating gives CASSPWDRGTGELFL.

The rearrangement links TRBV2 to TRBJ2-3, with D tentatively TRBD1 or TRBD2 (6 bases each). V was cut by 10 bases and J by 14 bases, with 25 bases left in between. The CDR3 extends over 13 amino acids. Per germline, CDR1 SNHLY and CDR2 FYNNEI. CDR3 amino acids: CATKWGPPDGGYF. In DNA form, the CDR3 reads TGTGCCACAAAGTGGGGGCCCCCCGACGGGGGGTATTTT.

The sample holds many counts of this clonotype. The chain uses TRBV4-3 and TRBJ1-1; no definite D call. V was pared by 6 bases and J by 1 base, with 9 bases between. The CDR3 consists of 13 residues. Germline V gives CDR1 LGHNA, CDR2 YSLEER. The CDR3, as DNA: TGCGCCAGCAGTCGCGAGGGGAACACTGAAGCTTTCTTT. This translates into CASSREGNTEAFF.

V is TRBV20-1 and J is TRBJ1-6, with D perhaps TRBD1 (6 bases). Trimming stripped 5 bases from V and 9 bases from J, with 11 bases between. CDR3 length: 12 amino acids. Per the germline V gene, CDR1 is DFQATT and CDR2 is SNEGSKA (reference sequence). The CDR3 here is CSAQGGGSPLHF. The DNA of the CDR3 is TGCAGTGCTCAAGGGGGGGGTTCACCCCTCCACTTT.